This T cell receptor (beta chain) was retrieved from a study of blood T cell repertoires in COVID-19. The overall study: COVID-19 samples collected from the United States, Italy and Spain covered acute and convalescent phases. PBMCs, B-cell-depleted T cells, or T cells were the source of the cDNA or gDNA that made up the material.

V was pared by 6 bases and J by 2 bases, with 5 bases of the junction left unmatched. The CDR3 has 14 residues. The germline CDR1 and CDR2 sequences are SNHLY and FYNNEI. Authors' processing steps: Reference gene primer amplification gave estimated nucleated cell counts. Method: immunoSEQ multiplex PCR; TCRdb's copy keeps in-frame clones and lacks some. V, J and clone size reflect that table, while D and trimming were determined from the DNA. This sample has fewer than 100,000 clones; around nine tenths occur once, and the top ten carry about 7.7%. The chain carries TRBV2 and TRBJ2-5, with TRBD1 matching over 8 bases. The sequence was obtained from a man between 60 and 70 years old with acute or convalescent COVID-19. The sequenced sample consisted of peripheral blood. The CDR3 here is CASRSNRGQETQYF. The CDR3 DNA reads as TGTGCCAGCAGGAGTAACAGGGGGCAAGAGACCCAGTACTTC. Based on the CDR3 plus reference TRBV2 and TRBJ2-5, the full variable domain is EPEVTQTPSHQVTQMGQEVILRCVPISNHLYFYWYRQILGQKVEFLVSFYNNEISEKSEIFDDQFSVERPDGSNFTLKIRSTKLEDSAMYFCASRSNRGQETQYFGPGTRLLVL.